The entry below gives a single T cell receptor beta chain sequence along with its context. This clonotype was picked up a small number of times. Its antigen remains undetermined. One base away there is no much larger clone; base qualities are not given. This entry belongs to a study of T cells in Graves' hyperthyroidism and ophthalmopathy (dated by TCRdb to between 2019 and 2020). For context, the study as a whole: Peripheral blood samples were taken at the time of initial diagnosis, prior to any treatment. TCR V-J signatures able to tell the groups apart were searched for in a discovery cohort of 95 to 100 patients, of whom more than 40 had Graves' ophthalmopathy and around 58 had stable Graves' hyperthyroidism. Whether ophthalmopathy could be predicted prospectively was tested in an independent validation cohort made up of 18 to 20 hyperthyroidism patients plus 17 patients who later progressed to ophthalmopathy. For training and testing, the 80 to 100 patients in the discovery cohort were randomly divided in a 7:3 ratio. In about 6 Graves' hyperthyroidism patients, the study also compared T-cell repertoires from thyroid tissue with T-cell repertoires from blood. Once sampling was done, hyperthyroidism patients were given methimazole at a starting dose of 30 mg daily, whereas ophthalmopathy patients were given high-dose intravenous methylprednisolone. The paper describes TCR Vbeta CDR3 sequencing of around 140 peripheral blood samples, made up of about 40 ophthalmopathy patients, some 76 hyperthyroidism patients and 17 progressor patients. The investigation overall reported the following: Sample size was not statistically predetermined, and blinding of investigators to group allocation was not performed. Most expanded thyroid clonotypes (frequency above 0.001) were also detected in blood, suggesting blood repertoires may reflect thyroid immune responses. In cross-validation, a model built on a 13 V-J signature told ophthalmopathy apart from stable hyperthyroidism with less than 90% sensitivity and approximately 81% specificity, and in testing the same model reached 80%/75%. In validation, progression to ophthalmopathy was predicted by the model with almost 71% sensitivity and 72% to 85% specificity, a median of about 6.4 months before onset.

The V end loses 8 bases and the J end loses 9 bases, and a stretch of 17 bases separates them. From the cysteine through the phenylalanine, the CDR3 covers 13 amino acids. The sequence is cut down to CDR3 DNA, 39 bases in frame from base 1. In the ophthalmopathy patients, disease was moderately to severely active, with a Clinical Activity Score of 3 or more, a NOSPECS grade of 4 or more, and a duration of less than 3 months. The study excluded patients with uncontrolled infections, other autoimmune diseases, pregnancy or lactation. Diagnoses were established on the basis of clinical symptoms, serum thyroxine and TRAb, thyroid ultrasound, and orbital computed tomography. PBMCs were separated from under 11 ml of fresh peripheral blood using Ficoll-Paque density gradient centrifugation. Trizol reagent was used to extract total RNA, and RNA quality was then checked on an Agilent 2100 Bioanalyzer. TCR beta CDR3 regions were amplified from RNA transcripts. The first round of RT-PCR for the TCR CDR3 was performed with the HTBI primer set and the Qiagen OneStep RT-PCR kit. Libraries were constructed in a second round of multiplex PCR, after which size selection and purification were carried out. The libraries were sequenced on an Illumina HiSeq2000 using paired-end 100 bp reads. For the original study's pipeline: SOAPnuke was used to process the raw data, with reads discarded if the reads contained adapters or uncalled bases, had a mean Phred below 15, or lacked an exact constant-primer or identifier match. COPE v1.2.5 was used to merge the high-quality paired reads, and each unique nucleotide sequence was defined as a clonotype. Clonotypes were aligned to IMGT TRBV, TRBD and TRBJ reference segments using MiTCR v1.1. Only V-J combinations with frequency above 0.0001, covering 99.2% of repertoires, were analysed. The TCS score was defined as the ratio of F50 (clonal expansion) to E x V (chaos), calculated using BLOSUM62-based TCRdist between CDR3 peptides within each V-J. Welch's t-statistics and random forest reduced roughly 530 V-J features to under 15, which were used in a naive Bayes classifier (R e1071). TCRdb redid the processing of the public reads, applying fastp at Q25 and MiXCR, and retained in-frame beta chains. Merged by CDR3 protein, the rows form single entries marked with the most common genes and DNA. The V and J calls, along with clone size, are taken from TCRdb and not from the paper's own processing. A total of hundreds of thousands of distinct CDR3 sequences appear in this sample, around 15% of them only once. The ten largest clones take up around an eighth of the sample.

The chain uses TRBV12-3 or TRBV12-4 and TRBJ2-1, and possibly TRBD2, on 6 matching bases. What was sequenced was blood. This sequence originates from a woman aged 50 to 60 with Graves' ophthalmopathy. This receptor carries the CDR3 CASSGRGRGEQFF. Read as DNA, the sequence is TGTGCCAGCTCCGGGCGAGGGCGGGGTGAGCAGTTCTTC.